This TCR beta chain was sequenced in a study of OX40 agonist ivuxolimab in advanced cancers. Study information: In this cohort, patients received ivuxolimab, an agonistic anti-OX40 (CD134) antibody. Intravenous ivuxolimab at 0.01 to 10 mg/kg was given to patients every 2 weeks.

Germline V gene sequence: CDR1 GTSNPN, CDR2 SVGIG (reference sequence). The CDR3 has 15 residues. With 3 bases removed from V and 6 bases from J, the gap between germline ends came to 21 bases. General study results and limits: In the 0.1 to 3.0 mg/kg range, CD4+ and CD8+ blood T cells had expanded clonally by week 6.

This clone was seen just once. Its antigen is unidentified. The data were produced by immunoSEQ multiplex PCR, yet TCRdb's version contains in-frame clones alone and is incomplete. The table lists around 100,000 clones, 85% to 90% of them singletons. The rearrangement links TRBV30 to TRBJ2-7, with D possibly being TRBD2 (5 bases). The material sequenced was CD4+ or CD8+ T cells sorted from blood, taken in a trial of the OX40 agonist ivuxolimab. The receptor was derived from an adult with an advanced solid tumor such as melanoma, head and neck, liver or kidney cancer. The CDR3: CAWRKTRTLPREQYF. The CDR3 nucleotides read TGTGCCTGGAGGAAAACTAGGACCCTCCCTCGCGAGCAGTACTTC. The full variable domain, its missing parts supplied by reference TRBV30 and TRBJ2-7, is SQTIHQWPATLVQPVGSPLSLECTVEGTSNPNLYWYRQAAGRGLQLLFYSVGIGQISSEVPQNLSASRPQDRQFILSSKKLLLSDSGFYLCAWRKTRTLPREQYFGPGTRLTVT.